A selection of T cell receptor beta chains follows, all from one sample in a study of T cell responses to AZD1222 COVID-19 vaccine. Using immunoSEQ multiplex PCR, the repertoire was profiled, and TCRdb retains in-frame clones only, with some absent. Of approximately 24,000 clones listed, about nine tenths were seen once; the top ten hold less than 3%. This specimen was peripheral blood, taken 28 days after the second AZD1222 dose. These receptor sequences come from an adult who received the AZD1222 COVID-19 vaccine. Each CDR3 is given with its conserved first and last residue. A D gene is named only where the DNA matches it firmly.

V	D	J	DNA	CDR3
TRBV19	.	TRBJ2-5	TGTGCCAGTAGTATTTCGTTCGAGGGGGGGCCTTTGGACCAAGAGACCCAGTACTTC	CASSISFEGGPLDQETQYF
TRBV29-1	.	TRBJ1-5	TGCAGCGTTGGGAGCGTGGGTCAGCCCCAGCATTTT	CSVGSVGQPQHF
TRBV6-5	TRBD2	TRBJ2-3	TGTGCCAGCACCCGCGGGGGGGGCACAGATACGCAGTATTTT	CASTRGGGTDTQYF
TRBV7-2	.	TRBJ1-4	TGTGCCAGCAGACAGAATGAAAAACTGTTTTTT	CASRQNEKLFF
TRBV7-2	.	TRBJ2-5	TGTGCCAGCAGCCCGGCGTCTGGGCGGGAGACCCAGTACTTC	CASSPASGRETQYF
TRBV5-1	.	TRBJ2-2	TGCGCCAGCAGCTATGACAGGTTGAACACCGGGGAGCTGTTTTTT	CASSYDRLNTGELFF
TRBV18	.	TRBJ1-4	TGTGCCAGCTCACCACCGGCCTTGGGCGAAAAACTGTTTTTT	CASSPPALGEKLFF
TRBV4-3	TRBD2	TRBJ2-5	TGCGCCAGCAGCCGATTACTAGCGCCCCAAGAGACCCAGTACTTC	CASSRLLAPQETQYF
TRBV10-3	.	TRBJ2-7	TGTGCCATCAGGGACTCTGGAGCGGGCCAACGAACCGAGCAGTACTTC	CAIRDSGAGQRTEQYF
TRBV10-3	TRBD1	TRBJ2-1	TGTGCCATCAGTGAGTCGGGACAGGGCTACAATGAGCAGTTCTTC	CAISESGQGYNEQFF
TRBV5-4	.	TRBJ1-1	TGTGCCAGCAGCTTGGAATCCCACACTGAAGCTTTCTTT	CASSLESHTEAFF
TRBV28	.	TRBJ1-4	TGTGCCAGCAGTTCGCGGCCGCGTAATGAAAAACTGTTTTTT	CASSSRPRNEKLFF
TRBV28	.	TRBJ2-1	TGTGCCAGCAGTTTGGTGGGACAACCGTCACGGGGGCAGTTCTTC	CASSLVGQPSRGQFF
TRBV2	TRBD2	TRBJ2-2	TGTGCCAGCTCCCTGGCTAGCGGGGGGACCGGGGAGCTGTTTTTT	CASSLASGGTGELFF
TRBV5-1	TRBD1	TRBJ1-2	TGCGCCAGCAGCTTGACAGGGGCCGGCTACACCTTC	CASSLTGAGYTF
TRBV3-1/TRBV3-2	TRBD2	TRBJ2-5	TGTGCCAGCAGCCCCTCCCTAACTAGCGGTAGAGAGACCCAGTACTTC	CASSPSLTSGRETQYF
TRBV15	TRBD2	TRBJ2-3	TGTGCCACCAGTAAGGGCACTAGCGGTGACACAGATACGCAGTATTTT	CATSKGTSGDTDTQYF
TRBV28	TRBD1	TRBJ1-5	TGTGCCAGCAGGCCAGGGGGGAGTAGCAATCAGCCCCAGCATTTT	CASRPGGSSNQPQHF